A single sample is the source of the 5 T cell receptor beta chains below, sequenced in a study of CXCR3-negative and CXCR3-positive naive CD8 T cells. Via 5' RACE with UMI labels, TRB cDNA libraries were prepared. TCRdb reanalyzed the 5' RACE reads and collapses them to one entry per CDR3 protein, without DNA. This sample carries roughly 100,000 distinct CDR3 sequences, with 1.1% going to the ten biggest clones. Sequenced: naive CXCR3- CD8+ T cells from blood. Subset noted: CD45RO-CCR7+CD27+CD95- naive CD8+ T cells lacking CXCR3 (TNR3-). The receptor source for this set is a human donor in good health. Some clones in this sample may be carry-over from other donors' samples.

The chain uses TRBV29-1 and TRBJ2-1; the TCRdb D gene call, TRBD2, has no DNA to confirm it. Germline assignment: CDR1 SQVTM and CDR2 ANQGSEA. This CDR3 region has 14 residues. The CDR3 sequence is CSVAGLAEYNEQFF.

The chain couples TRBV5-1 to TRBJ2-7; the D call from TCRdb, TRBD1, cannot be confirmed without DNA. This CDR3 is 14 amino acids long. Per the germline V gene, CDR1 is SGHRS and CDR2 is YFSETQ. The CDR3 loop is CASSLETGWDEQYF. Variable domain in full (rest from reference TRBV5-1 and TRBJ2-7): KAGVTQTPRYLIKTRGQQVTLSCSPISGHRSVSWYQQTPGQGLQFLFEYFSETQRNKGNFPGRFSGRQFSNSRSEMNVSTLELGDSALYLCASSLETGWDEQYFGPGTRLTVT.

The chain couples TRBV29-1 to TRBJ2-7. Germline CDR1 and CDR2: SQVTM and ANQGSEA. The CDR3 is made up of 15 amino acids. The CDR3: CSVEDAFEGSYEQYF.

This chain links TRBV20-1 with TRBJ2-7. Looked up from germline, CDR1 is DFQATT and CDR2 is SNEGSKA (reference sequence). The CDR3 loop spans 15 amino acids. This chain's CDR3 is CSATPRFGSDYEQYF.

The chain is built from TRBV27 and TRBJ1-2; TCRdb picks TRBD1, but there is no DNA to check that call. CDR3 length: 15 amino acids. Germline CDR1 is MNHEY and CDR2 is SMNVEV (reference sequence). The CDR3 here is CTSSFSCRDLGGYTF.